The next 5 T cell receptor beta chains were all read from a single sample in a study of molecular identifiers for immune sequencing clone quantification (dated by TCRdb to the late 2010s). The library was prepared using PCR. Sequencing used a NextSeq 500. The raw public data were reprocessed by TCRdb itself: fastp quality trimming at Q25, MiXCR clonotype calling, in-frame beta chains only. For every CDR3 protein sequence, its rows merge into one entry that carries the most common genes and DNA. For this sample there are over 100,000 distinct CDR3 sequences; about 35% appear just once. Roughly 10% of the sample is in the top ten clones. Sequencing was done on a sample of naive CD8+ T cells from blood, with Jurkat cell RNA spiked in. Taken with the paper, the label for cell subset or site translates to: FACS-sorted CD8+CD4-CCR7+CD45RA+ naive T cells. All receptors come from a human donor in good health. Some libraries in this study had Jurkat cell RNA spiked in.

The table lists this clonotype with a few counts. The rearrangement uses TRBV29-1 and TRBJ2-1; D might be TRBD2 (5 bases). CDR1 SQVTM and CDR2 ANQGSEA come from the germline V gene. Trimming left V 6 bases short and J 6 bases short, with 6 bases between. The CDR3 consists of 10 residues. The CDR3 is CSVAGNEQFF. Written as DNA, the CDR3 is TGCAGCGTGGCGGGCAATGAGCAGTTCTTC.

This chain uses TRBV27 with TRBJ2-5; TRBD2 matches at 9 bases. Germline V gene sequence: CDR1 MNHEY, CDR2 SMNVEV (reference sequence). Germline trimming cut 6 bases from V and 5 bases from J; bases unmatched to any gene: 7. This CDR3 is 14 amino acids long. CDR3 in DNA: TGTGCCAGCAGCTCAGCGGGAGGAGGGGAGACCCAGTACTTC. Translation gives CASSSAGGGETQYF.

The chain carries TRBV9 and TRBJ2-3, with TRBD1 as a possible D gene (5 bases). Trimming stripped 4 bases from V and 6 bases from J, with 18 bases between. This CDR3 has 15 residues. In germline, CDR1 is SGDLS, CDR2 YYNGEE. This CDR3 is CASSPLGTAGDTQYF. In DNA, the CDR3 is TGTGCCAGCAGCCCCTTGGGCACCGCAGGGGATACGCAGTATTTT. Full variable domain (rest looked up from reference TRBV9 and TRBJ2-3): DSGVTQTPKHLITATGQRVTLRCSPRSGDLSVYWYQQSLDQGLQFLIQYYNGEERAKGNILERFSAQQFPDLHSELNLSSLELGDSALYFCASSPLGTAGDTQYFGPGTRLTVL.

Worth noting for this clonotype: At one boundary the junction diverges from the germline segment, which might be a read error. The chain has TRBV28 and TRBJ2-4; 13 nucleotides align to TRBD2. Looked up from germline, CDR1 is MDHEN and CDR2 is SYDVKM. This CDR3 spans 19 amino acids. The CDR3 region is CASSSPGTSGMLAKDIQYF. For the CDR3, the DNA is TGTGCCAGCAGTTCTCCCGGGACTAGCGGGATGCTAGCCAAAGACATTCAGTACTTC.

Comment on this clonotype: This may arise from a read error, as a much more abundant clone is one base away. The chain recombines TRBV23-1 with TRBJ2-3, with no clear D. TRBV23-1 is marked as an open reading frame, function uncertain. The CDR3 has 13 residues. The CDR3 coding sequence is TGCGCCAGCGGTCAATCCGTCACAGATACGCAGTATTTT. Its protein product is CASGQSVTDTQYF.